Listed below are T cell receptor beta chains from one sample, sequenced in a study of technical replicates of blood from a few donors. Profiling relied on immunoSEQ multiplex PCR, and the TCRdb table lists in-frame clones only, not all of them. The sample includes some 79,000 clones, about 91% of them seen just once. Sequencing input: T cells isolated from PBMCs. The receptors originated from a human donor in good health. Some clones in this sample may be carry-over from other donors' samples. Both conserved end residues are part of each CDR3. The order of the fields is J gene, V gene, CDR3 protein.

TRBJ2-7,TRBV11-2,CASSPLTGARYEQYF
TRBJ1-4,TRBV6-6,CASSYSLTVNEKLFF
TRBJ2-7,TRBV27,CASSFVGTGLYEQYF
TRBJ2-3,TRBV5-4,CASSLAGQGPSTDTQYF
NA,TRBV4-1,CASSRDTSSYEQYF
TRBJ2-1,TRBV5-1,CASSTKYSSYNEQFF
TRBJ2-7,TRBV9,CASSASRLTTYEQYF
TRBJ1-1,TRBV12-5,CASGEGDTEAFF
TRBJ2-7,TRBV7-8,CASSPGLAGFEQYF
TRBJ2-7,TRBV13,CASSSSGVGGRYEQYF
TRBJ2-5,TRBV19,CASSPGGSLETQYF
TRBJ1-1,TRBV7-9,CASSLRRDTEAFF
TRBJ2-3,TRBV2,CASRSGTQYF
TRBJ2-7,TRBV2,CASSAPQLGRGTEQYF
TRBJ2-6,TRBV7-9,CASSSNRGPGANVLTF
TRBJ1-1,TRBV5-1,CASSLDTGGTEAFF
TRBJ1-1,TRBV29-1,CSVMGQENTEAFF
TRBJ1-3,TRBV13,CASKLALHRGSEERSGNTIYF